Shown below are 31 T cell receptor beta chains from a single sample sequenced in a study of blood T cells in healthy people across ages. Through a sample-barcoded 5' primer and a J-beta primer mix, a second PCR was run for roughly 6 to 12 cycles. TCRdb redid the calling of the 5' RACE reads with MiXCR, one entry per CDR3 protein. This sample yields under 950,000 distinct CDR3 sequences, of which approximately 21% are seen a single time; around a fifth belongs to the top ten. The specimen was blood. These receptors were taken from a man between 65 and 85 years old in good health.

Only a few counts were recorded for this clonotype. This chain uses TRBV5-6 with TRBJ2-1, with 8 bases that match TRBD1. After removal of 4 bases from V and 4 bases from J, the junction contained 10 bases not matched to a gene. CDR1 and CDR2 (germline): SGHDT, YYEEEE. CDR3 size: 16 residues. CDR3 nucleotides: TGTGCCAGCAGCAAACTACCGGGACAGGTTTACAATGAGCAGTTCTTC. Its protein is CASSKLPGQVYNEQFF.

This clonotype was counted between two and nine times. The chain links TRBV5-1 to TRBJ2-1; 11 bases are a match to TRBD2. Trimming took 2 bases from V and 3 from J; bases not matched to a gene: 4. There are 16 residues in the CDR3. Germline values: CDR1 SGHRS, CDR2 YFSETQ. CDR3 in DNA: TGCGCCAGCAGCTTCATACTAGCGGGGGTCTACAATGAGCAGTTCTTC. Translation: CASSFILAGVYNEQFF.

A few counts support this clonotype. This sequence joins TRBV5-1 and TRBJ2-5, with 8 bases aligning to TRBD2. Germline values: CDR1 SGHRS, CDR2 YFSETQ. The ends lost 0 bases at V and 3 bases at J; junction bases unmatched: 7. The CDR3 length is 16 residues. The CDR3 coding sequence is TGCGCCAGCAGCTTGGCCGCGGGGGGCATGGAAGAGACCCAGTACTTC. Translation: CASSLAAGGMEETQYF.

The sample holds a few counts of this clonotype. The genes are TRBV6-6 and TRBJ2-5, with D tentatively TRBD2 (5 bases). The J call may be mistaken, given a closer DNA end match to TRBJ2-7. The CDR3 covers 13 residues. Germline lookup yields CDR1 MNHNY and CDR2 SVGAGI (reference sequence). CDR3 nucleotide sequence: TGTGCCAGCAGAGCCGGGGATTTCTACGAGCAGTACGTC. The encoded protein is CASRAGDFYEQYV.

There are a few counts of this clonotype. This chain links TRBV27 with TRBJ2-2; D remains unclear. The CDR3 sequence is 15 residues long. CDR1 and CDR2 from the germline V gene are MNHEY and SMNVEV (reference sequence). As DNA, the CDR3 is TGTGAGACAAGGGCAGGACGAACGAACACCGGGGAGCTGTTTTTT. The encoded protein is CETRAGRTNTGELFF.

In this sample, this clonotype turned up a few times. An end of the junction does not agree with germline; a read error may underlie this. This chain uses TRBV18 with TRBJ1-3; tentatively, D is TRBD1 (6 bases). Germline CDR1 is KGHSH and CDR2 is LQKENI. The CDR3 is made up of 15 amino acids. Written as DNA, the CDR3 is TGTGCCAGCCCACCTAACGGGGGCACTGGAAACACCATATATTTT. Residues: CASPPNGGTGNTIYF.

The V call is TRBV7-2, the J call TRBJ1-2; 10 nucleotides align to TRBD1. V trimming: 1 base; J trimming: 11 bases; junction bases outside the gene matches: 4. Germline V gives CDR1 SGHTA, CDR2 FQGNSA. This CDR3 region has 13 residues. The CDR3 bases are TGTGCCAGCAGCTTAGTGACAGGGGGCGAATACACCTTC. This translates into CASSLVTGGEYTF.

V and J are TRBV28 and TRBJ1-1; D is perhaps TRBD1 (5 bases). Trimming removed 6 bases from V and 11 bases from J, with 13 bases in between. The CDR3 extends over 11 amino acids. CDR1 is MDHEN and CDR2 is SYDVKM in the germline V gene. The CDR3 is CASSSPDTAFF. As DNA, the CDR3 is TGTGCCAGCAGCTCGCCGGACACGGCTTTCTTT.

The rearrangement links TRBV9 to TRBJ2-5; tentative D call: TRBD1 (5 bases). The J call is in doubt because the DNA end fits TRBJ2-7 better. This CDR3 region has 16 residues. The germline V gene encodes CDR1 SGDLS and CDR2 YYNGEE. The CDR3 DNA reads as TGTGCCAGCAGCGTAAAGACCGACAGTAAGGGCTACGAGCAGTACGTC. It is translated as CASSVKTDSKGYEQYV.

V is TRBV5-1 and J is TRBJ2-5, with a tentative D call TRBD2 (5 bases). The V gene's germline CDR1 is SGHRS and CDR2 YFSETQ. CDR3 length: 15 residues. Trimming left V 0 bases short and J 2 bases short, with 11 bases between. The DNA of the CDR3 is TGCGCCAGCAGCTTGGCCCTAGCAGAGCAAGAGACCCAGTACTTC. It specifies CASSLALAEQETQYF.

CDR3 DNA: TGTGCCAGCAGTTTGTATGACAGGCGAAATGAGCAGTTCTTC. Translation: CASSLYDRRNEQFF. This rearrangement joins TRBV28 to TRBJ2-1; tentative D call: TRBD1 (6 bases). The V gene lost 3 bases and the J gene lost 7 bases, with 13 bases spanning the gap. The CDR3 is made up of 14 amino acids. Germline assignment: CDR1 MDHEN and CDR2 SYDVKM.

This clonotype was detected ten times or more. This chain connects TRBV6-6 to TRBJ2-7; 10 bases align to TRBD2. J lost 6 bases, V lost 2 bases, and 7 bases had no gene match. The CDR3 consists of 15 residues. Germline V gene lookup returns CDR1 MNHNY and CDR2 SVGAGI (reference sequence). The CDR3 nucleotides are TGTGCCAGCAGTTACGTGGCTAGCGGGGGTGGCGAGCAGTACTTC. Translation: CASSYVASGGGEQYF.

The gene calls are TRBV11-3 and TRBJ1-1; TRBD1 matches 8 bases. CDR3 length equals 14 residues. The trim removed 5 bases at V and 5 bases at J, leaving 7 bases unmatched. Germline V CDR1 and CDR2: SGHNT, YENEEA. The CDR3 nucleotides are TGTGCCAGCAGCCCGGACAGGGAGGGGACTGAAGCTTTCTTT. This codes for CASSPDREGTEAFF.

The chain joins TRBV6-1 to TRBJ2-3, with D perhaps TRBD2 (7 bases). Trimming removed 5 bases from V and 2 bases from J, with 17 bases in between. CDR1 and CDR2 from the germline V gene are MNHNS and SASEGT. This CDR3 spans 16 amino acids. CDR3 amino acids: CASSRLAGANTDTQYF. As DNA, the CDR3 is TGTGCCAGCAGTCGACTTGCGGGGGCGAACACAGATACGCAGTATTTT.

The V and J genes are TRBV20-1 and TRBJ2-3; D call uncertain. This CDR3 contains 11 residues. Germline CDR1 is DFQATT and CDR2 is SNEGSKA (reference sequence). The V end was cut by 5 bases, the J end by 6 bases, with 9 bases between. In nucleotides, the CDR3 is TGCAGTGCTGAAATCAGGGATACGCAGTATTTT. Amino acids: CSAEIRDTQYF.

J is TRBJ2-7 and V is TRBV7-8; no clear D. Germline CDR1 SGHVS, CDR2 FQNEAQ. The CDR3 is made up of 11 amino acids. V lost 5 bases and J lost 4, with 6 bases in between. The CDR3 here is CASSNWYEQYF. CDR3 sequence (DNA): TGTGCCAGCAGCAACTGGTACGAGCAGTACTTC.

This clonotype was seen a few times. This chain uses TRBV4-1 with TRBJ1-6; D may be TRBD1 (5 bases). CDR3 length: 16 amino acids. The V gene's germline CDR1 is MGHRA and CDR2 YSYEKL. Trimming took 0 bases from V and 4 from J, leaving 10 bases between them. DNA of the CDR3: TGCGCCAGCAGCCAAGAATCGGACATTTATAATTCACCCCTCCACTTT. This gives the protein CASSQESDIYNSPLHF.

As regards this clonotype: A read error is possible here, since a much larger clone lies one base away. This chain links TRBV27 with TRBJ1-1, with D maybe TRBD1 (6 bases). This CDR3 is built from 13 residues. Germline V gene lookup returns CDR1 MNHEY and CDR2 SMNVEV (reference sequence). CDR3 loop: CASTLSQGTEAFF. CDR3 nucleotides: TGTGCCAGCACTTTATCACAGGGAACTGAAGCTTTCTTT.

The CDR3 spells CASLTVAGSNEQFF. DNA for the CDR3: TGTGCCAGCTTAACAGTAGCGGGTTCCAATGAGCAGTTCTTC. The V call is TRBV12-3 or TRBV12-4, the J call TRBJ2-1; TRBD2 agrees at 7 bases. This CDR3 has 14 amino acids. V dropped 8 bases and J dropped 6; count of bases not matched to a gene: 10.

V and J are TRBV11-2 and TRBJ2-3; possible D gene TRBD1, 5 bases. The CDR3 loop spans 16 amino acids. Trimming pared 1 base from V and 3 bases from J, leaving 14 bases between. Germline V gene data show CDR1 as SGHAT and CDR2 as FQNNGV. In DNA, the CDR3 is TGTGCCAGCAGCTTAGGGGTTGGGGCAGCTACAGATACGCAGTATTTT. Amino acid sequence: CASSLGVGAATDTQYF.

This clonotype was picked up many times. CDR3 DNA sequence: TGTGCCAGCAGCTCTGTTGGGACAGTTAATGAAAAACTGTTTTTT. As protein: CASSSVGTVNEKLFF. V usage is TRBV7-6 and J usage is TRBJ1-4; 7 bases are a match to TRBD1. The CDR3 has 15 amino acids. Germline-derived CDR1 and CDR2 are SGHVS and FNYEAQ. Germline trimming cut 4 bases from V and 4 bases from J; bases unmatched to any gene: 6.

The chain recombines TRBV29-1 with TRBJ2-3; D remains unclear. The CDR3 extends over 13 amino acids. Per the germline V gene, CDR1 is SQVTM and CDR2 is ANQGSEA. The germline V and J ends were trimmed by 7 bases and 0 bases, with 11 bases remaining between them. The CDR3 sequence: CSAAPASTDTQYF. The CDR3 region has the DNA TGCAGCGCCGCCCCGGCTAGCACAGATACGCAGTATTTT.

This clonotype was detected a few times. V is TRBV7-8 and J is TRBJ2-5; 8 bases are shared with TRBD1. V dropped 5 bases and J dropped 9; count of bases not matched to a gene: 8. Germline V gene lookup returns CDR1 SGHVS and CDR2 FQNEAQ. There are 13 residues in the CDR3. The CDR3 sequence is CASSHGTGASQYF. CDR3 nucleotide sequence: TGTGCCAGCAGCCATGGGACAGGAGCGTCCCAGTACTTC.

This clonotype came up a few times. The chain uses TRBV5-1 and TRBJ1-1; the D gene is possibly TRBD1 (6 bases). Germline V gene lookup returns CDR1 SGHRS and CDR2 YFSETQ. Trimming shortened V by 3 bases and J by 8 bases, and 11 bases separated the two germline ends. This CDR3 comprises 12 residues. The CDR3 sequence is CASSSDRSEAFF. Here the CDR3 DNA reads TGCGCCAGCAGCTCGGACAGATCCGAAGCTTTCTTT. Full variable domain (outside the CDR3, taken from reference TRBV5-1 and TRBJ1-1): KAGVTQTPRYLIKTRGQQVTLSCSPISGHRSVSWYQQTPGQGLQFLFEYFSETQRNKGNFPGRFSGRQFSNSRSEMNVSTLELGDSALYLCASSSDRSEAFFGQGTRLTVV.

V is TRBV7-2 and J is TRBJ2-3, with 8 bases lining up with TRBD1. With V trimmed by 8 bases and J by 1 base, 14 bases remained unmatched. The CDR3 is made up of 17 amino acids. Looked up from germline, CDR1 is SGHTA and CDR2 is FQGNSA. DNA for the CDR3: TGTGCCAGCGGCCTAAGGACAGGGTTCTTTGGCACAGATACGCAGTATTTT. It codes for CASGLRTGFFGTDTQYF.

Here the CDR3 reads CASSLFGASNEKLFF. CDR3 nucleotides: TGTGCCAGCAGCTTATTTGGTGCCTCTAATGAAAAACTGTTTTTT. This chain links TRBV7-9 with TRBJ1-4; D is uncertain. This CDR3 contains 15 residues. V was cut by 2 bases and J by 3 bases, with 10 bases left in between. Looked up from germline, CDR1 is SEHNR and CDR2 is FQNEAQ (reference sequence).

This clonotype occurred a few times. This chain links TRBV12-3 or TRBV12-4 with TRBJ1-5, with 7 bases aligning to TRBD1. V shed 5 bases, J shed 2 bases, and the junction held 6 bases outside the gene matches. The length of the CDR3 is 15 residues. The DNA for the CDR3 is TGTGCCAGCAGTCGACAGGGTGGGGGCAATCAGCCCCAGCATTTT. Protein: CASSRQGGGNQPQHF.

The table lists this clonotype with a few counts. The gene calls are TRBV7-9 and TRBJ2-1; a possible D gene is TRBD2 (7 bases). Germline V gene lookup returns CDR1 SEHNR and CDR2 FQNEAQ (reference sequence). The ends were cut back, 5 bases at V and 3 bases at J, with 14 bases in the middle. This CDR3 region has 15 residues. CDR3 residues: CASSTGASGYNEQFF. CDR3 bases: TGTGCCAGCAGCACGGGGGCTAGCGGCTACAATGAGCAGTTCTTC.

This clonotype has a single count. This chain joins TRBV29-1 and TRBJ2-1, with 13 bases fitting TRBD2. This CDR3 comprises 16 residues. Germline CDR1 and CDR2: SQVTM and ANQGSEA. V was clipped by 7 bases and J by 9 bases; unmatched bases: 15. The chain's CDR3 is CSAQIPTSGRAGEQFF. CDR3 DNA: TGCAGCGCCCAAATACCAACTAGCGGGAGGGCGGGTGAGCAGTTCTTC.

J is TRBJ2-5 and V is TRBV2; TRBD2 matches at 9 bases. The CDR3 contains 13 residues. Germline V lookup: CDR1 SNHLY, CDR2 FYNNEI. CDR3 amino acids: CVVLSGRGETQYF. As DNA, the CDR3 is TGTGTCGTTCTTAGCGGGAGAGGAGAGACCCAGTACTTC.

Only a few counts were recorded for this clonotype. The genes are TRBV21-1 and TRBJ1-4. TRBV21-1 is a known pseudogene. The CDR3 sequence is 15 residues long. CDR3 nucleotide sequence: TGTGCCAGCAGCAAAGGGAACGAATTGGTTGAAAAACTGTTTTTT. It is translated as CASSKGNELVEKLFF.